This T cell receptor (beta chain) was captured by sequencing in a study of blood T cell repertoires in COVID-19. Whole-study context: Sites in the United States, Italy and Spain provided acute and convalescent COVID-19 samples. From T cells, B-cell-depleted T cells, or PBMCs came the material, which was cDNA or gDNA.

Assay: immunoSEQ multiplex PCR; the TCRdb copy retains only in-frame clones and omits some. This sample yields under 250,000 clones, of which about 90% are seen a single time; over 0.75% belongs to the top ten. The specimen sequenced was peripheral blood. The clonotype comes from a man between 60 and 70 years old with COVID-19, enrolled during active disease.

The CDR3 region has the DNA TGCGCCAGCAGCCAAAAAAGGAGCGCTAGCGGGAAAGGAGAGACCCAGTACTTC. Translated: CASSQKRSASGKGETQYF. The gene calls are TRBV4-1 and TRBJ2-5; 9 nucleotides line up with TRBD2. The CDR3 sequence is 18 residues long. Trimming took 2 bases from V and 4 from J; bases not matched to a gene: 14. The germline gives CDR1 MGHRA, CDR2 YSYEKL.